Following are 18 T cell receptor beta chains from one sample sequenced in a study of blood T cell repertoires in COVID-19. TCRdb's copy holds only in-frame clones and misses some; the assay was immunoSEQ multiplex PCR. The sample yields some 240,000 clones, roughly 80% seen once. The sequenced material came from PBMCs or T cells enriched from blood (not recorded which). Receptors were obtained from a man aged 25-40 years with acute COVID-19.

This clone has only one observation. CDR3 loop: CASSLGTSGGTSGRSDIQYF. The CDR3 DNA follows: TGTGCCAGCAGCTTAGGGACGTCTGGAGGGACTAGCGGGAGGTCGGACATTCAGTACTTC. The chain joins TRBV5-4 to TRBJ2-4, with 15 nucleotides matching TRBD2. CDR1 and CDR2 from the germline V gene are SGHNT and YYREEE (reference sequence). The CDR3 runs 20 residues. The junction had 17 bases not matched to a gene; V was cut back by 2 bases and J by 8 bases.

Note on this clone: This specimen includes other DNA sequences encoding the same CDR3. The chain employs TRBV6-5 and TRBJ1-5, with 10 nucleotides matching TRBD1. The germline CDR1 and CDR2 sequences are MNHEY and SVGAGI. V gave up 5 bases and J gave up 1 base; unmatched junction bases: 2. The CDR3 has 15 residues. The CDR3 sequence is CASSRTGGSNQPQHF. The CDR3 bases are TGTGCCAGCAGTCGGACAGGGGGAAGCAATCAGCCCCAGCATTTT.

The CDR3 protein is CASKGINTGELFF. CDR3 bases: TGTGCCAGCAAGGGGATTAACACCGGGGAGCTGTTTTTT. The genes are TRBV14 and TRBJ2-2, with D tentatively TRBD1 (5 bases). This CDR3 is built from 13 residues. The V gene's germline CDR1 is SGHDN and CDR2 FVKESK. Trimming stripped 7 bases from V and 2 bases from J, with 8 bases between. The full variable domain, with the rest looked up from reference TRBV14 and TRBJ2-2, is EAGVTQFPSHSVIEKGQTVTLRCDPISGHDNLYWYRRVMGKEIKFLLHFVKESKQDESGMPNNRFLAERTGGTYSTLKVQPAELEDSGVYFCASKGINTGELFFGEGSRLTVL.

This clone was seen a single time. This chain uses TRBV11-2 with TRBJ1-4; possible D gene TRBD1, 5 bases. Trimming pared 1 base from V and 6 bases from J, leaving 15 bases between. CDR1 is SGHAT and CDR2 is FQNNGV in the germline V gene. The CDR3 length is 16 residues. The CDR3 spells CASSLGLGRVYEKLFF. CDR3 coding DNA: TGTGCCAGCAGCTTAGGGTTAGGCAGGGTATATGAAAAACTGTTTTTT.

The chain is built from TRBV30 and TRBJ1-2; 7 bases match TRBD1. J was trimmed by 4 bases and V by 0 bases; bases with no gene match: 2. The V gene's germline CDR1 is GTSNPN and CDR2 SVGIG (reference sequence). The CDR3 consists of 13 residues. The CDR3 loop is CAWSVSGGYGYTF. In nucleotides, the CDR3 is TGTGCCTGGAGTGTTTCAGGGGGCTATGGCTACACCTTC.

The chain links TRBV28 to TRBJ1-2; D is possibly TRBD1 (5 bases). This CDR3 comprises 13 residues. Looked up from germline, CDR1 is MDHEN and CDR2 is SYDVKM. V lost 3 bases and J 3 bases, leaving 8 bases between the germline ends. CDR3 nucleotides: TGTGCCAGCAGTTTGGGGACTGACTATGGCTACACCTTC. Protein sequence: CASSLGTDYGYTF.

V gene TRBV9 combines with J gene TRBJ2-5; perhaps TRBD2 as D (5 bases). This CDR3 region has 14 residues. In germline, CDR1 is SGDLS, CDR2 YYNGEE. V was pared by 4 bases and J by 4 bases, with 14 bases between. The CDR3 loop reads CASSSSEGRETQYF. DNA of the CDR3: TGTGCCAGCAGCTCCTCTGAGGGCCGAGAGACCCAGTACTTC. Full variable domain (missing parts from reference TRBV9 and TRBJ2-5): DSGVTQTPKHLITATGQRVTLRCSPRSGDLSVYWYQQSLDQGLQFLIQYYNGEERAKGNILERFSAQQFPDLHSELNLSSLELGDSALYFCASSSSEGRETQYFGPGTRLLVL.

The rearrangement links TRBV13 to TRBJ1-1, with 11 bases fitting TRBD1. V shed 8 bases and J 5 bases; nucleotides not matched to a gene: 4. The CDR3 length is 13 residues. CDR1 is PRHDT, CDR2 FYEKMQ, per germline (reference sequence). CDR3 in DNA: TGTGCCAGCGCCGGGACAGGGGGGACTGAAGCTTTCTTT. It encodes CASAGTGGTEAFF.

This clone occurred a few times. The gene calls are TRBV6-4 and TRBJ1-1; maybe TRBD1 (5 bases). There are 13 residues in the CDR3. The germline V gene has CDR1 MRHNA and CDR2 SNTAGT. Trimming removed 7 bases from V and 7 bases from J, with 16 bases in between. CDR3 sequence reads: CASTDPNGGEAFF. For the CDR3, the DNA is TGTGCCAGCACCGACCCTAACGGGGGTGAAGCTTTCTTT.

This clone was observed a single time. V is TRBV6-6 and J is TRBJ2-2; D remains ambiguous. The V end was cut by 5 bases, the J end by 7 bases, with 11 bases between. The CDR3 has 13 amino acids. Germline V gene sequence: CDR1 MNHNY, CDR2 SVGAGI (reference sequence). The CDR3 region has the DNA TGTGCCAGCAGTATCGACTTGAACGGGGAGCTGTTTTTT. Protein: CASSIDLNGELFF.

V is TRBV24-1 and J is TRBJ1-5; D gene ambiguous. Germline V lookup: CDR1 KGHDR, CDR2 SFDVKD. V dropped 2 bases and J dropped 9 bases, with 13 bases sitting between them. The CDR3 contains 14 residues. The CDR3 protein is CATSDSGVATPQHF. The CDR3 DNA follows: TGTGCCACCAGTGATTCTGGTGTGGCAACGCCCCAGCATTTT.

The chain recombines TRBV29-1 with TRBJ2-1; unclear D gene. V lost 6 bases to trimming and J lost 2 bases, with 11 bases between them. The CDR3 has 13 amino acids. Germline lookup yields CDR1 SQVTM and CDR2 ANQGSEA. CDR3 sequence reads: CSVVGQTYNEQFF. As DNA, the CDR3 is TGCAGCGTAGTGGGCCAGACCTACAATGAGCAGTTCTTC.

This chain connects TRBV6-5 to TRBJ1-5; D call uncertain. Looked up from germline, CDR1 is MNHEY and CDR2 is SVGAGI. The CDR3 runs 14 residues. V dropped 2 bases and J dropped 3 bases, with 8 bases sitting between them. The CDR3 loop is CASSYSGNNQPQHF. CDR3 DNA: TGTGCCAGCAGTTACAGCGGGAACAATCAGCCCCAGCATTTT.

The chain carries TRBV7-6 and TRBJ1-1, with TRBD1 identical over 7 bases. CDR3 length: 13 residues. J lost 5 bases, V lost 3 bases, and 3 bases had no gene match. Germline-derived CDR1 and CDR2 are SGHVS and FNYEAQ. The CDR3 bases are TGTGCCAGCAGCTTCAGGGGGAGAACTGAAGCTTTCTTT. Amino acid sequence: CASSFRGRTEAFF.

The V and J genes are TRBV9 and TRBJ2-3; possible D gene TRBD2, 6 bases. Trimming cost V 4 bases and J 4 bases, with 16 bases left between them. There are 15 residues in the CDR3. Per germline, CDR1 SGDLS and CDR2 YYNGEE. The CDR3 sequence is CASSPPGGMPDTQYF. In nucleotides, the CDR3 is TGTGCCAGCAGCCCTCCCGGGGGTATGCCAGATACGCAGTATTTT.

The chain carries TRBV11-2 and TRBJ1-3, with D hard to call. The CDR3 loop spans 15 amino acids. The germline CDR1 and CDR2 sequences are SGHAT and FQNNGV. V dropped 2 bases and J dropped 0 bases, with 8 bases sitting between them. Here the CDR3 DNA reads TGTGCCAGCAGCTTAAGTTACAGCTCTGGAAACACCATATATTTT. Its protein is CASSLSYSSGNTIYF.

The chain carries TRBV2 and TRBJ1-5; 9 bases are a match to TRBD1. The CDR3 sequence is 16 residues long. Germline V gene sequence: CDR1 SNHLY, CDR2 FYNNEI. The V gene end was trimmed by 6 bases and the J gene end by 5 bases; junction bases not matched to a gene: 11. The chain's CDR3 is CASRMDRGGWDQPQHF. The CDR3 nucleotides are TGTGCCAGCAGGATGGACAGGGGAGGGTGGGATCAGCCCCAGCATTTT.

CDR3 protein: CASSVRGSLAGEWTGELFF. The CDR3 DNA follows: TGTGCCAGCAGTGTCAGGGGTAGTCTAGCGGGAGAATGGACCGGGGAGCTGTTTTTT. This rearrangement joins TRBV9 to TRBJ2-2; TRBD2 matches 10 bases. Germline CDR1 SGDLS, CDR2 YYNGEE. This CDR3 comprises 19 residues. The V segment lost 5 bases and the J segment 5 bases; nucleotides outside the gene matches: 18.